The 25 T cell receptor beta chains given below trace back to one sample, sequenced in a study of T cells in Graves' hyperthyroidism and ophthalmopathy. TCR beta CDR3 sequences were amplified from RNA transcripts. During a first-round RT-PCR of the TCR CDR3, the HTBI primer set was used. TCRdb fed the multiplex PCR reads into MiXCR, producing one record per CDR3 protein. The data hold some 570,000 distinct CDR3 sequences, with 13% to 15% observed a single time. Sequenced: blood. The receptor source for this set is a woman under 30 with Graves' ophthalmopathy.

In DNA, the CDR3 is TGTGCCAGCAGGCCGGGACTAGCGGGAGTAAGCTCCTACGAGCAGTACTTC. Its protein is CASRPGLAGVSSYEQYF. The chain couples TRBV12-3 or TRBV12-4 to TRBJ2-7, with 14 bases fitting TRBD2. The CDR3 is 17 amino acids. J lost 0 bases, V lost 6 bases, and 7 bases had no gene match.

The V call is TRBV20-1, the J call TRBJ2-3, with 7 bases lining up with TRBD2. From germline, CDR1 is DFQATT and CDR2 SNEGSKA (reference sequence). The CDR3 loop spans 15 amino acids. V lost 3 bases and J lost 2; bases outside the gene matches: 8. CDR3 sequence: CSASRLAEITDTQYF. CDR3 in DNA: TGCAGTGCTAGTCGGCTAGCGGAGATCACAGATACGCAGTATTTT.

This clonotype was counted many times. This chain links TRBV14 with TRBJ2-1, with 8 bases that match TRBD1. This CDR3 has 16 amino acids. After removal of 3 bases from V and 5 bases from J, the junction contained 9 bases not matched to a gene. Germline CDR1 reads SGHDN; CDR2 reads FVKESK. CDR3 DNA: TGTGCCAGCAGCCATTCGCTTGGACAGGGCGACAATGAGCAGTTCTTC. It encodes CASSHSLGQGDNEQFF.

This clonotype was counted many times. The gene calls are TRBV25-1 and TRBJ2-7; D remains ambiguous. V lost 1 base and J 4 bases, leaving 5 bases between the germline ends. Germline V gene lookup returns CDR1 MGHDK and CDR2 SYGVNS. The CDR3 extends over 12 amino acids. The CDR3 sequence: CASSESGYEQYF. CDR3 in DNA: TGTGCCAGCAGTGAATCAGGTTACGAGCAGTACTTC.

The chain links TRBV28 to TRBJ1-1; possible D gene TRBD1, 6 bases. Germline V CDR1 and CDR2: MDHEN, SYDVKM. The V and J ends lost 4 bases and 2 bases respectively, with 26 bases between them. The CDR3 is 19 amino acids. CDR3 in DNA: TGTGCCAGCAGTTGGCGGGGGGGCGCAGGGCCGAGAGCTAACACTGAAGCTTTCTTT. Its protein is CASSWRGGAGPRANTEAFF.

This chain uses TRBV19 with TRBJ2-7; TRBD2 matches 9 bases. The CDR3 is made up of 17 amino acids. The junction had 6 bases not matched to a gene; V was cut back by 0 bases and J by 0 bases. Germline V gene data show CDR1 as LNHDA and CDR2 as SQIVND (reference sequence). DNA for the CDR3: TGTGCCAGTAGTATAGATCTGGGACTAGCAGGCTCCTACGAGCAGTACTTC. Encoded protein: CASSIDLGLAGSYEQYF.

This clonotype was detected only a few times. This rearrangement joins TRBV12-3 or TRBV12-4 to TRBJ1-1; D call uncertain. Trimming left V 6 bases short and J 1 base short, with 9 bases between. This CDR3 region has 13 residues. CDR3 protein: CASRPGRNTEAFF. The CDR3 nucleotides read TGTGCCAGCAGGCCGGGGAGGAACACTGAAGCTTTCTTT.

The gene calls are TRBV10-3 and TRBJ2-7; TRBD2 matches at 8 bases. Germline lookup yields CDR1 ENHRY and CDR2 SYGVKD. V trimming: 3 bases; J trimming: 4 bases; junction bases outside the gene matches: 2. There are 13 residues in the CDR3. DNA of the CDR3: TGTGCCATCAGTGACCGCGGGGGGTACGAGCAGTACTTC. This gives the protein CAISDRGGYEQYF.

This clonotype showed up many times. The CDR3 region has the DNA TGTGCCTGGAGTAGGGGTAGCGGGCACCTCTACGAGCAGTACTTC. As protein: CAWSRGSGHLYEQYF. The gene calls are TRBV30 and TRBJ2-7; 7 bases match TRBD2. The CDR3 is made up of 15 amino acids. The germline V gene encodes CDR1 GTSNPN and CDR2 SVGIG (reference sequence). V lost 2 bases, J lost 3 bases, and 10 bases stayed unmatched.

This clonotype was counted at least ten times. This chain connects TRBV6-6 to TRBJ1-2; no firm D call. The V gene lost 0 bases and the J gene lost 9 bases, with 26 bases spanning the gap. The CDR3 spans 18 residues. Germline V gives CDR1 MNHNY, CDR2 SVGAGI (reference sequence). CDR3 in DNA: TGTGCCAGCAGTTACTCGATACCCCACAGACATCCGAGGCATCGCTACACCTTC. This gives the protein CASSYSIPHRHPRHRYTF.

This clonotype was detected ten times or more. This chain uses TRBV12-3 or TRBV12-4 with TRBJ2-1, with 8 bases lining up with TRBD2. V was pared by 0 bases and J by 9 bases, with 7 bases of the junction left unmatched. The CDR3 sequence is 15 residues long. CDR3 sequence: CASSLAGRAFGEQFF. CDR3 sequence (DNA): TGTGCCAGCAGTTTAGCCGGGAGGGCCTTTGGTGAGCAGTTCTTC.

This clonotype was counted ten times or more. The chain is built from TRBV11-1 and TRBJ2-3, with 9 bases fitting TRBD2. The CDR3 consists of 15 residues. V gave up 5 bases and J gave up 2 bases; unmatched junction bases: 5. CDR1 and CDR2 from the germline V gene are SGHAT and FQDESV (reference sequence). The CDR3 DNA sequence: TGTGCCAGCAGCCCTCGACTAGCGGCCACAGATACGCAGTATTTT. Translation gives CASSPRLAATDTQYF.

The CDR3, as DNA: TGTGCCAGTAGTAGGAGAAGCAGGGGTCGGGCCGGGGCTGAAGCTTTCTTT. This sequence encodes CASSRRSRGRAGAEAFF. V and J are TRBV19 and TRBJ1-1; D is perhaps TRBD1 (6 bases). The CDR3 is made up of 17 amino acids. Germline lookup yields CDR1 LNHDA and CDR2 SQIVND (reference sequence). The V end was cut by 4 bases, the J end by 6 bases, with 24 bases between. Combining the CDR3 with reference TRBV19 and TRBJ1-1 gives the whole variable domain DGGITQSPKYLFRKEGQNVTLSCEQNLNHDAMYWYRQDPGQGLRLIYYSQIVNDFQKGDIAEGYSVSREKKESFPLTVTSAQKNPTAFYLCASSRRSRGRAGAEAFFGQGTRLTVV.

This clonotype was recorded many times. The CDR3 loop is CASSQGVTGDTQYF. The CDR3 region has the DNA TGTGCCAGCAGCCAAGGAGTAACAGGAGATACGCAGTATTTT. The chain has TRBV3-1 and TRBJ2-3; a weak D match, TRBD1 (5 bases). The CDR3 covers 14 residues. V lost 1 base to trimming and J lost 5 bases, with 10 bases between them. Germline CDR1 is LGHDT and CDR2 is YNNKEL (reference sequence).

At least ten counts were recorded for this clonotype. The genes are TRBV2 and TRBJ1-4; no clear D gene. The length of the CDR3 is 11 residues. Between the trimmed V and J ends, which lost 3 bases and 6 bases, there was a span of 2 bases. Per germline, CDR1 SNHLY and CDR2 FYNNEI. CDR3 DNA sequence: TGTGCCAGCAGTGAGGATGAAAAACTGTTTTTT. Translated: CASSEDEKLFF.

This clonotype was detected only a few times. DNA for the CDR3: TGTGCCAGCAGCCATACTGCTCTTGGGAGGGCCGGCGACAATGAGCAGTTCTTC. Residues: CASSHTALGRAGDNEQFF. The chain has TRBV5-8 and TRBJ2-1; 7 bases fit TRBD2. V gave up 4 bases and J gave up 5 bases; unmatched junction bases: 18. This CDR3 contains 18 residues. Germline V gene lookup returns CDR1 SGHTS and CDR2 YDEGEE.

This clonotype appeared a few times. J is TRBJ2-7 and V is TRBV9, with 7 positions matching TRBD1. In germline, CDR1 is SGDLS, CDR2 YYNGEE. There are 17 residues in the CDR3. With 3 bases clipped from V and 1 base from J, the junction kept 13 bases outside the gene matches. This chain's CDR3 is CASSALNTGAYSYEQYF. The CDR3, as DNA: TGTGCCAGCAGCGCCCTCAACACAGGGGCTTATTCCTACGAGCAGTACTTC.

This clonotype was found many times. V is TRBV7-2 and J is TRBJ2-7, with D possibly being TRBD2 (6 bases). The V end was cut by 4 bases, the J end by 4 bases, with 14 bases between. In germline, CDR1 is SGHTA, CDR2 FQGNSA. This CDR3 comprises 14 residues. Here the CDR3 DNA reads TGTGCCAGCAGCTCGGGACCGGACTATTACGAGCAGTACTTC. Its protein product is CASSSGPDYYEQYF. The full variable domain, completed using reference TRBV7-2 and TRBJ2-7, is GAGVSQSPSNKVTEKGKDVELRCDPISGHTALYWYRQSLGQGLEFLIYFQGNSAPDKSGLPSDRFSAERTGGSVSTLTIQRTQQEDSAVYLCASSSGPDYYEQYFGPGTRLTVT.

This chain joins TRBV12-3 or TRBV12-4 and TRBJ2-7; D perhaps matches TRBD2 (6 bases). This CDR3 is built from 14 residues. V gave up 2 bases and J gave up 1 base, with 9 bases separating them. The CDR3 sequence is CASSLFGTSYEQYF. The CDR3 bases are TGTGCCAGCAGTTTATTCGGGACTTCCTACGAGCAGTACTTC.

This rearrangement joins TRBV24-1 to TRBJ1-2; 12 nucleotides align to TRBD1. This CDR3 is 12 amino acids long. V shed 10 bases, J shed 8 bases, and the junction held 4 bases outside the gene matches. Germline CDR1 KGHDR, CDR2 SFDVKD. CDR3 sequence: CATAGTGGGYTF. The CDR3 nucleotides are TGTGCCACGGCCGGGACAGGGGGCGGCTACACCTTC.

This clonotype came up many times. The chain combines TRBV27 with TRBJ2-3; 12 bases map to TRBD2. Unmatched junction bases numbered 3, after V lost 1 base and J lost 1 base. The germline gives CDR1 MNHEY, CDR2 SMNVEV (reference sequence). This CDR3 comprises 17 residues. As DNA, the CDR3 is TGTGCCAGCAGTTTATTCTGGACTAGCGGGGGCACAGATACGCAGTATTTT. Its protein is CASSLFWTSGGTDTQYF.

This clonotype was seen at least ten times. The rearrangement joins TRBV29-1 to TRBJ2-5; D gene uncertain. The ends were cut back, 3 bases at V and 1 base at J, with 0 bases in the middle. Germline V gene data show CDR1 as SQVTM and CDR2 as ANQGSEA. The CDR3 has 10 residues. This chain's CDR3 is CSVDQETQYF. CDR3 sequence (DNA): TGCAGCGTTGACCAAGAGACCCAGTACTTC. The full variable domain, completed using reference TRBV29-1 and TRBJ2-5, is SAVISQKPSRDICQRGTSLTIQCQVDSQVTMMFWYRQQPGQSLTLIATANQGSEATYESGFVIDKFPISRPNLTFSTLTVSNMSPEDSSIYLCSVDQETQYFGPGTRLLVL.

This clonotype was recorded at least ten times. The chain is built from TRBV12-3 or TRBV12-4 and TRBJ1-1; D is uncertain. V gave up 3 bases and J gave up 4 bases, with 3 bases separating them. The CDR3 runs 11 residues. The DNA of the CDR3 is TGTGCCAGCAGTTTGACCACTGAAGCTTTCTTT. This gives the protein CASSLTTEAFF.

There are many counts of this clonotype. The chain joins TRBV4-3 to TRBJ1-2; no firm D call. This CDR3 spans 12 amino acids. CDR1 is LGHNA and CDR2 is YSLEER in the germline V gene. Trimming pared 6 bases from V and 8 bases from J, leaving 13 bases between. DNA for the CDR3: TGCGCCAGCAGACCCGGGAGAGGAGGCTACACCTTC. Encoded protein: CASRPGRGGYTF.

Many counts were recorded for this clonotype. This chain links TRBV3-1 with TRBJ1-2, with D maybe TRBD1 (5 bases). CDR3 length equals 12 residues. The germline V gene has CDR1 LGHDT and CDR2 YNNKEL (reference sequence). V lost 7 bases to trimming and J lost 6 bases, with 12 bases between them. CDR3 protein: CASTLGEDGYTF. CDR3 DNA: TGTGCCAGCACTCTGGGGGAGGATGGCTACACCTTC.